These 9 T cell receptor beta chains were sequenced from one sample in a study of T-cell reconstitution after alpha-beta-depleted transplantation in children. Library preparation (for TCRbeta) was performed with unique molecular identifiers. Each CDR3 protein is one row after TCRdb ran MiXCR on the PCR reads. This sample has 800,000 to 1,000,000 distinct CDR3 sequences, with about 29% found just once. Here the sequenced sample was PBMCs, mostly from graft donor cells, taken 360 days after TCRalphabeta/CD19-depleted stem cell transplant. All receptors come from a boy under three years old who had a stem cell transplant for SCID, so the T cells may come from the graft donor.

This clonotype was seen only a few times. The chain joins TRBV4-1 to TRBJ1-5, with D uncertain. Germline assignment: CDR1 MGHRA and CDR2 YSYEKL. V shed 0 bases and J shed 5 bases, with 11 bases lying between them. The CDR3 has 15 amino acids. The CDR3 reads CASSQDDFGYQPQHF. As DNA, the CDR3 is TGCGCCAGCAGCCAAGATGACTTTGGTTATCAGCCCCAGCATTTT.

This clonotype has just one count. The chain recombines TRBV20-1 with TRBJ2-3; D remains ambiguous. V was cut by 7 bases and J by 5 bases, with 10 bases left in between. Per germline, CDR1 DFQATT and CDR2 SNEGSKA (reference sequence). The CDR3 loop spans 11 amino acids. CDR3 nucleotides: TGCAGTGTTATACCCGTAGATACGCAGTATTTT. Protein: CSVIPVDTQYF.

This clonotype turned up a few times. The V gene is TRBV5-1, the J gene TRBJ1-3; TRBD1 agrees at 8 bases. This CDR3 comprises 16 residues. J gave up 2 bases and V 1 base, and 5 bases lay outside the gene matches. CDR1 is SGHRS and CDR2 is YFSETQ in the germline V gene. CDR3 coding DNA: TGCGCCAGCAGCTTGAGTGGACAGGGACCTGGAAACACCATATATTTT. Protein sequence: CASSLSGQGPGNTIYF.

This clonotype was observed many times. The chain has TRBV3-1 and TRBJ2-7; no clear D. This CDR3 has 12 residues. Germline CDR1 LGHDT, CDR2 YNNKEL (reference sequence). The ends were cut back, 2 bases at V and 6 bases at J, with 8 bases in the middle. The CDR3 bases are TGTGCCAGCAGCCAAACTAAAACCGAGCAGTACTTC. Its translation is CASSQTKTEQYF.

The V gene is TRBV4-3, the J gene TRBJ1-2; a weak D match, TRBD1 (6 bases). The CDR3 spans 19 residues. Germline V gene lookup returns CDR1 LGHNA and CDR2 YSLEER. The V end lost 4 bases, the J end lost 1 base, and 25 bases lay between the germline ends. The CDR3 here is CASSPHWTATGALNYGYTF. The DNA of the CDR3 is TGCGCCAGCAGCCCACACTGGACAGCCACGGGGGCCCTTAACTATGGCTACACCTTC.

The chain couples TRBV27 to TRBJ2-7, with unresolved D. The germline gives CDR1 MNHEY, CDR2 SMNVEV (reference sequence). Trimming took 1 base from V and 5 from J, leaving 9 bases between them. This CDR3 spans 13 amino acids. The CDR3 region is CASSLYDVNEQYF. In DNA, the CDR3 is TGTGCCAGCAGTTTATACGATGTTAACGAGCAGTACTTC.

This clonotype showed up just a few times. The rearrangement joins TRBV12-3 or TRBV12-4 to TRBJ1-2; tentative D call: TRBD1 (5 bases). The CDR3 extends over 14 amino acids. Trimming shortened V by 3 bases and J by 4 bases, and 12 bases separated the two germline ends. CDR3 residues: CASSFQGIGYGYTF. The DNA of the CDR3 is TGTGCCAGCAGTTTTCAGGGAATTGGCTATGGCTACACCTTC.

This clonotype was seen more than once but under ten times. The genes are TRBV5-1 and TRBJ1-3; TRBD1 aligns across 10 bases. Germline CDR1 and CDR2: SGHRS and YFSETQ. The CDR3 consists of 16 residues. V was pared by 4 bases and J by 0 bases, with 4 bases of the junction left unmatched. CDR3 amino acids: CASSIRDRGSGNTIYF. CDR3 DNA: TGCGCCAGCAGCATCCGGGACAGGGGCTCTGGAAACACCATATATTTT.

The rearrangement joins TRBV12-3 or TRBV12-4 to TRBJ2-5, with D perhaps assigned TRBD1 or TRBD2 (5 bases each). Between the trimmed V and J ends, which lost 6 bases and 2 bases, there was a span of 10 bases. The CDR3 length is 13 residues. The CDR3 spells CASSGAFQETQYF. The CDR3 DNA follows: TGTGCCAGCAGCGGGGCTTTTCAAGAGACCCAGTACTTC.